These 10 T cell receptor beta chains were all obtained from the same sample, sequenced in a study of cytomegalovirus exposure and HLA in healthy donors. PCR employed 60 Vbeta and 13 Jbeta primers. Assay used: immunoSEQ multiplex PCR; TCRdb lists only in-frame clones, some missing. The sample yields tens of thousands of clones, 70% to 80% seen once. Sequenced sample: PBMCs. Receptors originate from a woman aged 25 to 45 in good health and CMV-seropositive.

This chain uses TRBV7-3 with TRBJ2-2, with TRBD1 identical over 8 bases. Germline V gene lookup returns CDR1 SGHTA and CDR2 FQGTGA. J was trimmed by 3 bases and V by 6 bases; bases with no gene match: 3. CDR3 length: 14 residues. CDR3 protein: CASRQGVDTGELFF. In nucleotides, the CDR3 is TGTGCCAGCAGACAGGGGGTAGACACCGGGGAGCTGTTTTTT.

The table lists this clone with a count of one. J is TRBJ1-1 and V is TRBV6-6, with D uncertain. Germline assignment: CDR1 MNHNY and CDR2 SVGAGI (reference sequence). The CDR3 spans 13 residues. The germline V and J ends were trimmed by 4 bases and 1 base, with 7 bases remaining between them. CDR3 region: CASSFSGNTEAFF. The CDR3 DNA sequence: TGTGCCAGCAGTTTTTCCGGGAACACTGAAGCTTTCTTT.

The chain uses TRBV30 and TRBJ1-4; D may be TRBD1 (5 bases). Trimming pared 3 bases from V and 2 bases from J, leaving 13 bases between. The germline V gene encodes CDR1 GTSNPN and CDR2 SVGIG (reference sequence). The CDR3 sequence is 15 residues long. The CDR3 sequence: CAWSGGGQTNEKLFF. The CDR3 DNA follows: TGTGCCTGGAGCGGGGGAGGTCAGACTAATGAAAAACTGTTTTTT.

The V call is TRBV19, the J call TRBJ2-5; D might be TRBD1 (5 bases). V was clipped by 1 base and J by 4 bases, with 13 bases between them. Germline V CDR1 and CDR2: LNHDA, SQIVND (reference sequence). The CDR3 runs to 15 residues. The CDR3 loop reads CASSIVPGKGETQYF. In DNA, the CDR3 is TGTGCCAGTAGTATAGTTCCAGGGAAGGGAGAGACCCAGTACTTC.

This chain links TRBV28 with TRBJ1-5; 8 bases fit TRBD1. This CDR3 comprises 16 residues. Germline values: CDR1 MDHEN, CDR2 SYDVKM. The junction had 9 bases not matched to a gene; V was cut back by 5 bases and J by 3 bases. In DNA form, the CDR3 reads TGTGCCAGCAGTACCGCGGACAGGGCGCCCAATCAGCCCCAGCATTTT. Protein sequence: CASSTADRAPNQPQHF.

This rearrangement joins TRBV7-9 to TRBJ2-7; D might be TRBD2 (6 bases). Germline loops: CDR1 SEHNR, CDR2 FQNEAQ (reference sequence). This CDR3 is 14 amino acids long. The ends were cut back, 5 bases at V and 1 base at J, with 12 bases in the middle. CDR3 region: CASSPKGLSYEQYF. The CDR3 nucleotides are TGTGCCAGCAGCCCAAAGGGACTGTCCTACGAGCAGTACTTC. The full variable domain, its missing parts supplied by reference TRBV7-9 and TRBJ2-7, is DTGVSQNPRHKITKRGQNVTFRCDPISEHNRLYWYRQTLGQGPEFLTYFQNEAQLEKSRLLSDRFSAERPKGSFSTLEIQRTEQGDSAMYLCASSPKGLSYEQYFGPGTRLTVT.

The chain combines TRBV7-3 with TRBJ2-5; D may be TRBD1 (6 bases). The V end lost 2 bases, the J end lost 4 bases, and 8 bases lay between the germline ends. Germline V lookup: CDR1 SGHTA, CDR2 FQGTGA. The CDR3 is 13 amino acids. The CDR3 DNA reads TGTGCCAGCAGCTTAGGGGGCGGAGAGACCCAGTACTTC. As protein: CASSLGGGETQYF. Based on the CDR3 plus reference TRBV7-3 and TRBJ2-5, the full variable domain is GAGVSQTPSNKVTEKGKYVELRCDPISGHTALYWYRQSLGQGPEFLIYFQGTGAADDSGLPNDRFFAVRPEGSVSTLKIQRTERGDSAVYLCASSLGGGETQYFGPGTRLLVL.

Notes on this clone: At one end the junction does not follow the germline gene, possibly because of a read error. CDR3 protein: CASSHRGGARGEAQYF. The CDR3, as DNA: TGTGCCAGCAGCCACCGGGGGGGGGCGAGGGGAGAGGCCCAGTACTTC. V usage is TRBV5-5 and J usage is TRBJ2-5, with 8 bases aligning to TRBD2. CDR3 length: 16 amino acids. The germline gives CDR1 SGHKS, CDR2 YYEKEE (reference sequence).

This sequence joins TRBV6-1 and TRBJ1-3, with 10 bases matching TRBD1. Germline V CDR1 and CDR2: MNHNS, SASEGT. The CDR3 loop spans 15 amino acids. V gave up 8 bases and J gave up 4 bases; unmatched junction bases: 8. The CDR3 coding sequence is TGTGCCAGCCGAACCGACAGGGGGCGGGGAAACACCATATATTTT. Its translation is CASRTDRGRGNTIYF.

The chain joins TRBV29-1 to TRBJ2-3; 12 bases map to TRBD1. Germline CDR1 is SQVTM and CDR2 is ANQGSEA. V lost 6 bases to trimming and J lost 6 bases; unmatched junction nucleotides: 7. The CDR3 totals 14 residues. In DNA, the CDR3 is TGCAGCGTGACCGGGACAGGGGGCCCCGATACGCAGTATTTT. It encodes CSVTGTGGPDTQYF.